A selection of T cell receptor beta chains follows, all from one sample in a study of breast tumors, draining lymph nodes, adjacent tissues. TCRdb reprocessed the multiplex PCR reads via MiXCR and lists one record per CDR3 protein. The profile covers over 150,000 distinct CDR3 sequences, with roughly 30% appearing a single time and 4.3% taken by the ten largest. The sequenced sample consisted of axillary lymph node tissue. The receptors here all came from a female donor with breast cancer. Some clones in this sample may be carry-over from other donors' samples. Each CDR3 is given with its conserved first and last residue. D genes are given only for firm matches. Not every row has a clone size; where given, it reads once, few, many or a size class.

>TRBJ2-7|many|TRBD1|TRBV12-3/TRBV12-4
CASRSGQNYEQYF
TGTGCCAGCAGATCGGGACAGAACTACGAGCAGTACTTC
>TRBJ1-5|many|NA|TRBV7-2
CASNSVGSGQPQHF
TGTGCCAGCAACTCTGTAGGGTCGGGTCAGCCCCAGCATTTT
>TRBJ1-2|many|NA|TRBV7-9
CASSFTLGTGYTF
TGTGCCAGCAGCTTCACCCTGGGCACTGGCTACACCTTC
>TRBJ2-2|many|TRBD1|TRBV24-1
CATRLGGTDTGELFF
TGTGCCACGCGGCTAGGGGGCACGGACACCGGGGAGCTGTTTTTT
>TRBJ1-2|few|NA|TRBV6-5
CASSYAGGSNYGYTF
TGTGCCAGCAGTTATGCTGGGGGCTCAAACTATGGCTACACCTTC
>TRBJ1-2|many|TRBD1|TRBV12-3/TRBV12-4
CASSPMGQGAGYGYTF
TGTGCCAGCAGCCCCATGGGACAGGGGGCAGGCTATGGCTACACCTTC
>TRBJ2-7|few|TRBD2|TRBV6-6
CASSHHDTGTRGYEQYF
TGTGCCAGCAGTCACCACGATACCGGGACTAGAGGCTACGAGCAGTACTTC
>TRBJ2-2|NA|TRBD2|TRBV7-7
CASSLNSGGSGELFF
TGTGCTAGCAGCTTAAATAGCGGGGGCTCCGGGGAGCTGTTTTTT
>TRBJ2-7|many|NA|TRBV7-2
CASSLGRNSYEQYF
TGTGCCAGCAGCTTGGGGCGGAACTCCTACGAGCAGTACTTC
>TRBJ2-3|NA|TRBD2|TRBV6-1
CASRRGKASGIGDTQYF
TGTGCCAGCAGGCGGGGCAAGGCTAGCGGGATAGGAGATACGCAGTATTTT
>TRBJ1-2|many|TRBD1|TRBV18
CASSPSGGTNYGYTF
TGTGCCAGCTCACCATCAGGGGGGACTAACTATGGCTACACCTTC
>TRBJ1-1|NA|TRBD1|TRBV12-3/TRBV12-4
CASTPGGRINTEAFF
TGTGCCAGCACTCCAGGGGGCAGGATAAACACTGAAGCTTTCTTT
>TRBJ2-5|many|TRBD1|TRBV15
CATSRKGQGVQTQYF
TGTGCCACCAGCAGAAAGGGACAGGGGGTTCAGACCCAGTACTTC
>TRBJ1-2|NA|NA|TRBV7-2
CASSLGSGVNYGHTF
TGTGCCAGCAGCTTAGGTTCAGGGGTTAACTATGGCCACACCTTT
>TRBJ2-7|NA|NA|TRBV3-1
CASSQDPGQTYEQYF
TGTGCCAGCAGCCAAGATCCCGGACAGACCTACGAGCAGTACTTC
>TRBJ1-6|many|NA|TRBV27
CASSLGSNSPLHF
TGTGCCAGCAGTTTAGGTAGCAATTCACCCCTCCACTTT
>TRBJ2-7|NA|NA|TRBV3-1
CASRQGGKQETNKEQYF
TGTGCCAGCAGACAAGGGGGTAAACAGGAGACCAATAAGGAGCAGTACTTC
>TRBJ1-4|many|TRBD1|TRBV6-6
CASSYSRDRGREKLFF
TGTGCCAGCAGTTACTCGCGGGACAGGGGGAGAGAAAAACTGTTTTTT
>TRBJ2-1|NA|TRBD2|TRBV10-3
CAISKVGLAGGEEQFF
TGTGCCATCAGCAAGGTAGGACTAGCGGGGGGGGAGGAGCAGTTCTTC
>TRBJ2-5|NA|NA|TRBV19
CASSRVGKETQYF
TGTGCCAGTAGTAGGGTGGGGAAAGAGACCCAGTACTTC
>TRBJ2-7|many|NA|TRBV19
CASSIIKGNEQYF
TGTGCCAGTAGTATAATCAAGGGGAACGAGCAGTACTTC
>TRBJ1-6|many|NA|TRBV6-5
CASSYWRQPSPPVNSPLHF
TGTGCCAGCAGTTACTGGCGGCAGCCCTCTCCCCCTGTTAATTCACCCCTCCACTTT
>TRBJ1-4|many|TRBD1|TRBV20-1
CSAREPGGMGNEKLFF
TGCAGTGCTAGGGAACCAGGGGGCATGGGTAATGAAAAACTGTTTTTT
>TRBJ2-5|NA|NA|TRBV3-1
CASSERRGPETQYF
TGCGCCAGCTCTGAGCGGAGGGGCCCAGAGACCCAGTACTTC
>TRBJ2-7|NA|NA|TRBV27
CASSSTVGSPHEQYF
TGTGCCAGCAGTTCCACGGTGGGGAGCCCCCACGAGCAGTACTTC
>TRBJ2-7|many|TRBD1|TRBV29-1
CSVESTGVGSYEQYF
TGCAGCGTTGAATCGACAGGGGTTGGTTCCTACGAGCAGTACTTC
>TRBJ2-3|many|NA|TRBV11-3
CASSFTSLGTDTQYF
TGTGCCAGCAGCTTCACTAGCTTGGGCACAGATACGCAGTATTTT
>TRBJ2-1|NA|TRBD2|TRBV30
CAWSGLSGRGNEQLF
TGTGCCTGGAGTGGTTTAAGCGGGAGGGGGAATGAGCAGCTCTTC
>TRBJ2-7|few|TRBD1|TRBV27
CASSSPGQGLYEQYF
TGTGCCAGCAGTTCCCCGGGACAGGGCCTCTACGAGCAGTACTTC
>TRBJ2-2|many|TRBD2|TRBV15
CATSRPAGGSGELFF
TGTGCCACCAGCAGGCCGGCGGGAGGATCCGGGGAGCTGTTTTTT
>TRBJ1-2|NA|NA|TRBV6-6
CASNSGRGYTF
TGTGCCAGCAACTCGGGGCGTGGCTACACCTTC